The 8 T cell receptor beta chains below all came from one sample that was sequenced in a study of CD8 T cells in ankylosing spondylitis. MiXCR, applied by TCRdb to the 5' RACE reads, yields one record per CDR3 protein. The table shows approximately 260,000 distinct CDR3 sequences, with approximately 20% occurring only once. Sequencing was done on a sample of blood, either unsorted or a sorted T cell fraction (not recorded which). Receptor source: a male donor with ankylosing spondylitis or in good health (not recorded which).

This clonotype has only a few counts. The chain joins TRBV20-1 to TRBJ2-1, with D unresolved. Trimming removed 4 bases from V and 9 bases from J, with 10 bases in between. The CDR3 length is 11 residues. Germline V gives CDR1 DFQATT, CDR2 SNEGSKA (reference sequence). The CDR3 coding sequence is TGCAGTGCTACTAGGGTCACTGAGCAGTTCTTC. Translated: CSATRVTEQFF.

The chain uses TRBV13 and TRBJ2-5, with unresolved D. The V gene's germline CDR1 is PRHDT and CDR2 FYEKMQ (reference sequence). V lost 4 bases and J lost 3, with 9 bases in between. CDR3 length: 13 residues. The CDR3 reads CASSSGPEETQYF. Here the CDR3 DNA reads TGTGCCAGCAGCTCCGGACCTGAAGAGACCCAGTACTTC. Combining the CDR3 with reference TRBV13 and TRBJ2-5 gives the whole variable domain AAGVIQSPRHLIKEKRETATLKCYPIPRHDTVYWYQQGPGQDPQFLISFYEKMQSDKGSIPDRFSAQQFSDYHSELNMSSLELGDSALYFCASSSGPEETQYFGPGTRLLVL.

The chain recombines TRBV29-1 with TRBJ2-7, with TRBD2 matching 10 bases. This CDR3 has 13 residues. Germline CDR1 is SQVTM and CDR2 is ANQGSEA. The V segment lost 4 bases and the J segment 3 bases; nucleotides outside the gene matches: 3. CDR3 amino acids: CSVGWTSGYEQYF. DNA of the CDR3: TGCAGCGTTGGTTGGACTAGCGGCTACGAGCAGTACTTC.

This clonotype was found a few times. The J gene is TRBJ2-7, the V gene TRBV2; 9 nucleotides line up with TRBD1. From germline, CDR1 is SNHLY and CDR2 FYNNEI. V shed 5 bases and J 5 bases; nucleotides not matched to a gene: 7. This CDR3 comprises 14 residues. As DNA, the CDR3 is TGTGCCAGCAGTTCGGGACAGGGATTCCACGAGCAGTACTTC. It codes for CASSSGQGFHEQYF.

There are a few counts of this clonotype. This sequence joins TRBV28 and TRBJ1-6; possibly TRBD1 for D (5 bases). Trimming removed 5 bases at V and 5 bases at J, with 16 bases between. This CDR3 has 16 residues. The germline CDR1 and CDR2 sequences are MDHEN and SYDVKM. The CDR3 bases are TGTGCCAGCAGTGACCGGGACGGCGGGCATAATTCACCCCTCCACTTT. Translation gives CASSDRDGGHNSPLHF.

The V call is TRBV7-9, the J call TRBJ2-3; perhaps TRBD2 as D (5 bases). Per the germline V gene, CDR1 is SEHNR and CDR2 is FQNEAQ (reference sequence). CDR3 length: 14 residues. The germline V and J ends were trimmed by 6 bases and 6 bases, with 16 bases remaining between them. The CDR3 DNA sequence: TGTGCCAGCAGTTCCAGAGCGGCCCAGGATACGCAGTATTTT. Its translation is CASSSRAAQDTQYF.

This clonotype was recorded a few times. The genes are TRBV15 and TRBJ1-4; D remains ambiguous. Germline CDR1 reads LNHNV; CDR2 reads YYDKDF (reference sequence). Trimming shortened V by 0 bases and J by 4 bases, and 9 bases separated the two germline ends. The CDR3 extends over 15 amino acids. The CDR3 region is CATSRDRSFNEKLFF. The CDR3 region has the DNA TGTGCCACCAGCAGAGATCGCAGTTTTAATGAAAAACTGTTTTTT.

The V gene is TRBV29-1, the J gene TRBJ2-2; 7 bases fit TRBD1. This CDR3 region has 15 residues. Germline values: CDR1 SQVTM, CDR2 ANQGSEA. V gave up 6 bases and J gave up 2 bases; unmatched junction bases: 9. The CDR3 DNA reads TGCAGCGTGGTCGACAGGGATAAAAACACCGGGGAGCTGTTTTTT. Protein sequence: CSVVDRDKNTGELFF.